This TCR beta chain was sequenced for a study of regulatory T cells in long-lasting Graves disease. Time point meaning: newly diagnosed GD, antithyroid drugs for less than 3 months. Generation of the TCR library employed RNA extracted from PBMCs. Construction of the TCR beta libraries employed iRepertoire HTBI primers in conjunction with Arm-PCR of CDR3 regions. One entry per CDR3 protein results from TCRdb running MiXCR on the multiplex PCR reads. The sample contains approximately 360,000 distinct CDR3 sequences, about 10% of which appear only once. This clonotype was observed many times. The CDR3 totals 14 residues. Germline lookup yields CDR1 DFQATT and CDR2 SNEGSKA (reference sequence). Trimming removed 3 bases at V and 3 bases at J, with 15 bases between. This sample also appeared in a second study, on T cells in Graves' hyperthyroidism and ophthalmopathy.

The chain joins TRBV20-1 to TRBJ2-7, with D maybe TRBD2 (5 bases). The sequencing used peripheral blood mononuclear cells (PBMCs), collected at new diagnosis, from a patient treated with antithyroid drugs. The receptor was derived from a woman aged 18-29 years with Graves disease. CDR3 sequence (DNA): TGCAGTGCTAGCTGGGTAGCTCGGGACTACGAGCAGTACTTC. Translating gives CSASWVARDYEQYF.